This T cell receptor beta chain is drawn from a study of CD8+CD57+ T cells in acquired aplastic anemia. Genomic DNA, serving as template, underwent TCR beta VDJ and CDR3 profiling. One entry per CDR3 protein, called by TCRdb with MiXCR from the reads. Among about 160,000 distinct CDR3 sequences listed, 71% were seen once. The sequenced patients had an expansion of CD8+CD57+ cells seen by flow cytometry. Trimming removed 3 bases at V and 8 bases at J, with 11 bases between. This CDR3 is 13 amino acids long. The V gene's germline CDR1 is MGHRA and CDR2 YSYEKL. This sequence joins TRBV4-1 and TRBJ2-1; maybe TRBD2 (6 bases). The sequenced sample consisted of sorted CD4+, CD8+, or CD8+CD57+ T cells (not recorded which) from PBMCs. The source is a human donor with aplastic anemia. In DNA form, the CDR3 reads TGCGCCAGCAGCCATGCGGGGAGCGATGAGCAGTTCTTC. Its translation: CASSHAGSDEQFF.